In this sample, the clone carrying this TCR beta chain turned up many times. TCR beta CDR3 regions were amplified from RNA transcripts. During a first-round RT-PCR of the TCR CDR3, the HTBI primer set was used. TCRdb processed the multiplex PCR reads anew with MiXCR; each CDR3 protein has one entry. The sample gives some 570,000 distinct CDR3 sequences, over 12% of which show up once; roughly 6.9% is in the top ten. The data stem from a study of T cells in Graves' hyperthyroidism and ophthalmopathy. V lost 9 bases and J lost 2; bases outside the gene matches: 5. This CDR3 has 14 residues. In germline, CDR1 is ENHRY, CDR2 SYGVKD.

Source material: blood. This TCR was recovered from a woman aged 18 to 35 with Graves' ophthalmopathy. The chain uses TRBV10-3 and TRBJ1-2; 11 bases line up with TRBD1. In DNA form, the CDR3 reads TGTGCCATTAACGGACAGGGGGCAAACTATGGCTACACCTTC. The encoded protein is CAINGQGANYGYTF.